The sequence of this T cell receptor beta chain was determined in a study of T cells expressing NK-cell markers. Study context: It was sorted CD3+CD56+NKG2C+, CD3+CD56+NKG2C- and CD3+CD56-NKG2C+ T cells that supplied the TCR beta repertoires.

The CDR3 is 16 residues long. Germline CDR1 and CDR2: SGDLS and YYNGEE. TCRdb reprocessed the 5' RACE reads, with one entry per CDR3 protein and no DNA. The sample table sets out a few hundred thousand distinct CDR3 sequences. The rearrangement links TRBV9 to TRBJ2-3; TCRdb picks TRBD1, but there is no DNA to check that call. The TCR was taken from a man aged 18-70 years in good health. Sequencing was performed on blood T cells: a sorted CD56 or NKG2C T cell subset, CD4+ or CD8+ T cells, or bulk PBMC T cells (not recorded which). This chain's CDR3 is CASSAQGAVGIDTQYF.